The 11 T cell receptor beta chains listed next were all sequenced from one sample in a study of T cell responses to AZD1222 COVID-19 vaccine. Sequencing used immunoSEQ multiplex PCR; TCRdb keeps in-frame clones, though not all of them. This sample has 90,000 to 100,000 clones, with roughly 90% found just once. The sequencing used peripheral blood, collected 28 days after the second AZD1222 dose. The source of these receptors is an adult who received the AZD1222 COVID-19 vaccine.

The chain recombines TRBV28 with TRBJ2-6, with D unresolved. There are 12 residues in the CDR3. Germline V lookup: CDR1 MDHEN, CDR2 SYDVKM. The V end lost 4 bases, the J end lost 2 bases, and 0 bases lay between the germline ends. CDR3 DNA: TGTGCCAGCAGTTCTGGGGCCAACGTCCTGACTTTC. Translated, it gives CASSSGANVLTF.

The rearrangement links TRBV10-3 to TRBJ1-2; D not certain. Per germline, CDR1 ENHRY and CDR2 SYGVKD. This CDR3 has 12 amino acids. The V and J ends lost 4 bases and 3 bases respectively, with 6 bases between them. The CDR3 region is CAISAGYYGYTF. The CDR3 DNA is TGTGCCATCAGTGCCGGGTACTATGGCTACACCTTC.

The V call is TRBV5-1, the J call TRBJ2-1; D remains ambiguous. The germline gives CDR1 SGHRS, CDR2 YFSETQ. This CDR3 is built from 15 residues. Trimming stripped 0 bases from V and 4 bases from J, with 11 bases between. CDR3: CASSLAEEQYNEQFF. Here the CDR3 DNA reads TGCGCCAGCAGCTTGGCCGAGGAACAATACAATGAGCAGTTCTTC.

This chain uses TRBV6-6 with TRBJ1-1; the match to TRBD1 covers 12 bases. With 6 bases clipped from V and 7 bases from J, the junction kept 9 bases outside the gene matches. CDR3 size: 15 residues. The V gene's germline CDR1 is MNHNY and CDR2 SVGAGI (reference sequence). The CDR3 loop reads CASRNTGTGGDEAFF. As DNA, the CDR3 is TGTGCCAGCAGGAACACCGGGACAGGGGGCGATGAAGCTTTCTTT.

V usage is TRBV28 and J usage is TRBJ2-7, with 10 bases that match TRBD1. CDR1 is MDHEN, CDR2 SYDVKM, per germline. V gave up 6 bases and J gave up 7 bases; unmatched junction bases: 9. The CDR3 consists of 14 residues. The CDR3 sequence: CASSGGDRGREQYF. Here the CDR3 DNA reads TGTGCCAGCAGCGGAGGGGACAGGGGACGGGAGCAGTACTTC.

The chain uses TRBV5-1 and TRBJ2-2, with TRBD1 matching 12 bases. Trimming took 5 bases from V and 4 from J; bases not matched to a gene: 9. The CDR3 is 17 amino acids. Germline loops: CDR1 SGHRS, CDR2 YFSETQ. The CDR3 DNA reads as TGCGCCAGCAGTACCGGGACAGGGGGCGTTGTCACCGGGGAGCTGTTTTTT. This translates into CASSTGTGGVVTGELFF.

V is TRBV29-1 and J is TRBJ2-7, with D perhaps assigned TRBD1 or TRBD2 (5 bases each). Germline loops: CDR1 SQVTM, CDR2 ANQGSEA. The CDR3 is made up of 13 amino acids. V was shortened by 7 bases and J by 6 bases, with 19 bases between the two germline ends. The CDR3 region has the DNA TGCAGCGGTGGGGACGGACCTTTGGCCGAGCAGTACTTC. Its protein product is CSGGDGPLAEQYF.

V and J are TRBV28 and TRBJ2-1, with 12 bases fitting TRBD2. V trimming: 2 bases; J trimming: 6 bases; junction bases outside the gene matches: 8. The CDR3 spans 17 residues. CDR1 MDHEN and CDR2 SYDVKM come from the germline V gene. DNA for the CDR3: TGTGCCAGCAGTTTAAGTCTAGCGGGAGGGCCGCCCAATGAGCAGTTCTTC. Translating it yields CASSLSLAGGPPNEQFF.

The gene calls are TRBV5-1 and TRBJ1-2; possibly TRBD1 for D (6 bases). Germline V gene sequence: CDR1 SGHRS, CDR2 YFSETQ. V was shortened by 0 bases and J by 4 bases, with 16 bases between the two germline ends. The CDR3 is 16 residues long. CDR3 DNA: TGCGCCAGCAGCTTGGCCACGGGGGCAGGGCTCTATGGCTACACCTTC. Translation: CASSLATGAGLYGYTF.

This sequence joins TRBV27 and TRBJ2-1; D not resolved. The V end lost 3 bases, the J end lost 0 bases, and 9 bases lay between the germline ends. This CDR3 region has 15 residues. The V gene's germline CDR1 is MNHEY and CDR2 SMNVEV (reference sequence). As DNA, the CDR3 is TGTGCCAGCAGTTTTATTCAGAGCTCCTACAATGAGCAGTTCTTC. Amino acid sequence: CASSFIQSSYNEQFF.

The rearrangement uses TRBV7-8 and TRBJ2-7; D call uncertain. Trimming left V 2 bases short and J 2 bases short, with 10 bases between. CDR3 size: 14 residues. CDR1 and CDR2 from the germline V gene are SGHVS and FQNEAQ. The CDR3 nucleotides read TGTGCCAGCAGCTTATCCGAGCTCGCCTACGAGCAGTACTTC. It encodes CASSLSELAYEQYF.